The rows below give T cell receptor beta chains drawn from one sample of a study of T cells in Graves' hyperthyroidism and ophthalmopathy. TCRdb called the multiplex PCR reads again in MiXCR, with one record for every CDR3 protein. Of roughly 300,000 distinct CDR3 sequences listed, 21% were seen once; the top ten hold roughly 52%. The specimen sequenced was blood. These receptors were obtained from a woman between 45 and 65 years old with Graves' hyperthyroidism. Each CDR3 is given with its conserved first and last residue. Each record gives: V gene, J gene, clone size, D gene, CDR3 protein, CDR3 DNA. The D gene is left open where the match is weak. Expanded clones are given a class, and other clones once, few, many or no size at all.

V: TRBV5-1; J: TRBJ2-7; size: many; D: TRBD1; CDR3: CASSYGTGSSYEQYF; DNA: TGCGCCAGCAGCTATGGGACAGGGAGCTCCTACGAGCAGTACTTC
V: TRBV2; J: TRBJ2-3; size: NA; D: NA; CDR3: CASSNTGRETDTQYF; DNA: TGTGCCAGCAGCAATACAGGGAGGGAAACAGATACGCAGTATTTT
V: TRBV10-3; J: TRBJ2-1; size: NA; D: NA; CDR3: CAISESISPTLGQFF; DNA: TGTGCCATCAGTGAGTCCATATCCCCAACCCTGGGGCAGTTCTTC
V: TRBV20-1; J: TRBJ2-5; size: NA; D: NA; CDR3: CSARMGFQETQYF; DNA: TGCAGTGCTAGAATGGGGTTCCAAGAGACCCAGTACTTC
V: TRBV14; J: TRBJ1-1; size: NA; D: TRBD1; CDR3: CASSHRTGTGGGTEAFF; DNA: TGTGCCAGCAGCCATCGAACCGGGACAGGGGGCGGCACTGAAGCTTTCTTT
V: TRBV28; J: TRBJ2-7; size: NA; D: NA; CDR3: CASRELGYEQYF; DNA: TGTGCCAGCAGGGAACTAGGTTACGAGCAGTACTTC
V: TRBV2; J: TRBJ2-5; size: many; D: NA; CDR3: CASTIGMQETQYF; DNA: TGTGCCAGCACCATCGGGATGCAAGAGACCCAGTACTTC
V: TRBV30; J: TRBJ2-2; size: many; D: NA; CDR3: CAWSGIAAGAGELFF; DNA: TGTGCCTGGAGCGGGATAGCGGCTGGGGCCGGGGAGCTGTTTTTT
V: TRBV28; J: TRBJ1-6; size: NA; D: NA; CDR3: CASRPDREFNSPLHF; DNA: TGTGCCAGCAGACCTGACAGAGAGTTTAATTCACCCCTCCACTTT
V: TRBV18; J: TRBJ2-2; size: many; D: TRBD1; CDR3: CASSPAGQGASGELFF; DNA: TGTGCCAGCTCACCAGCGGGACAGGGGGCGTCCGGGGAGCTGTTTTTT
V: TRBV28; J: TRBJ1-3; size: few; D: NA; CDR3: CASARRARGNTIYF; DNA: TGTGCCAGCGCCCGGCGGGCGCGGGGAAACACCATATATTTT
V: TRBV12-5; J: TRBJ2-1; size: NA; D: NA; CDR3: CASGLVLGTANSYNEQFF; DNA: TGTGCTAGTGGTTTGGTACTTGGGACGGCCAACTCCTACAATGAGCAGTTCTTC
V: TRBV2; J: TRBJ1-1; size: NA; D: TRBD1; CDR3: CASLRDSYLNTEAFF; DNA: TGTGCCAGCCTCCGGGACAGTTACTTGAACACTGAAGCTTTCTTT